The 22 T cell receptor beta chains presented below share a single source sample, sequenced in a study of regulatory T cells in long-lasting Graves disease. Stated time point: newly diagnosed GD, antithyroid drugs for less than 3 months. The TCR library used RNA extracted from PBMCs. Investigators prepared the TCR beta libraries by applying iRepertoire HTBI primers and Arm-PCR of CDR3 regions. TCRdb re-derived calls from the multiplex PCR reads in MiXCR, one entry per CDR3 protein. The repertoire holds around 450,000 distinct CDR3 sequences, with around 15% as singletons. This sample was shared with a second study, whose subject was T cells in Graves' hyperthyroidism and ophthalmopathy.

The specimen comprised peripheral blood mononuclear cells (PBMCs), sampled at new diagnosis, from a patient treated with antithyroid drugs. The receptors here all came from a man aged 35 to 55 with Graves disease.

This clonotype occurred a few times. The chain couples TRBV6-1 to TRBJ2-3; D is unresolved. Germline CDR1 reads MNHNS; CDR2 reads SASEGT. The CDR3 totals 16 residues. V lost 2 bases and J 3 bases, leaving 15 bases between the germline ends. CDR3 bases: TGTGCCAGCAGTGAAACAACGGGTCCTAGAACAGATACGCAGTATTTT. Its translation: CASSETTGPRTDTQYF.

This clonotype was seen a handful of times. J is TRBJ2-3 and V is TRBV10-3; D is ambiguous. Germline V gives CDR1 ENHRY, CDR2 SYGVKD. V was cut by 7 bases and J by 3 bases, with 14 bases left in between. The CDR3 is 14 amino acids. The CDR3 sequence is CAIKIGPTTDTQYF. CDR3 sequence (DNA): TGTGCCATCAAAATAGGGCCCACGACAGATACGCAGTATTTT.

This clonotype was counted between two and nine times. In DNA, the CDR3 is TGCGCCAGCAGCCAAGATGGGAGAGGGCTGATCGAGCAGTACTTC. Protein: CASSQDGRGLIEQYF. The V gene is TRBV4-1, the J gene TRBJ2-7; possible D gene TRBD2, 5 bases. V lost 0 bases and J 6 bases, leaving 15 bases between the germline ends. CDR1 MGHRA and CDR2 YSYEKL come from the germline V gene. The CDR3 covers 15 residues.

The chain joins TRBV27 to TRBJ2-7, with D tentatively TRBD1 (6 bases). The CDR3 has 13 residues. Trimming shortened V by 8 bases and J by 2 bases, and 13 bases separated the two germline ends. Germline CDR1 and CDR2: MNHEY and SMNVEV (reference sequence). CDR3 nucleotides: TGTGCCAGCGGCACAGGGACCCCCTACGAGCAGTACTTC. This sequence encodes CASGTGTPYEQYF.

The chain recombines TRBV12-5 with TRBJ2-3, with TRBD1 identical over 9 bases. The CDR3 sequence is 16 residues long. Per the germline V gene, CDR1 is LGHNT and CDR2 is FRNRAP. V trimming: 1 base; J trimming: 5 bases; junction bases outside the gene matches: 7. This chain's CDR3 is CASGLAGTGPKDTQYF. DNA for the CDR3: TGTGCTAGTGGTTTGGCCGGGACAGGGCCCAAAGATACGCAGTATTTT.

This clonotype has at least ten counts. The chain joins TRBV3-1 to TRBJ2-3; the D is unclear. The germline V gene encodes CDR1 LGHDT and CDR2 YNNKEL (reference sequence). The CDR3 spans 15 residues. V was trimmed by 4 bases and J by 0 bases, leaving 11 bases between them. In DNA, the CDR3 is TGTGCCAGCAGCCGCAGAGCAGGTAGCACAGATACGCAGTATTTT. This codes for CASSRRAGSTDTQYF.

At least ten counts were recorded for this clonotype. V usage is TRBV5-1 and J usage is TRBJ1-2, with 8 bases that match TRBD1. Germline V CDR1 and CDR2: SGHRS, YFSETQ. V shed 2 bases and J 0 bases; nucleotides not matched to a gene: 9. The CDR3 totals 17 residues. The CDR3 loop is CASSFRTGRNANYGYTF. CDR3 DNA: TGCGCCAGCAGCTTCCGGACAGGGAGGAACGCTAACTATGGCTACACCTTC.

This clonotype was found many times. The chain links TRBV7-8 to TRBJ2-7; D is unresolved. CDR1 is SGHVS, CDR2 FQNEAQ, per germline. The CDR3 has 12 amino acids. Trimming removed 5 bases from V and 7 bases from J, with 12 bases in between. The CDR3: CASSPDMGEQYF. CDR3 coding DNA: TGTGCCAGCAGCCCAGACATGGGTGAGCAGTACTTC.

This clonotype was seen many times. The V gene is TRBV20-1, the J gene TRBJ2-7, with D possibly being TRBD1 or TRBD2 (5 bases each). CDR1 is DFQATT, CDR2 SNEGSKA, per germline (reference sequence). The CDR3 totals 16 residues. V gave up 0 bases and J gave up 2 bases, with 17 bases separating them. The CDR3 DNA sequence: TGCAGTGCTAGAGATCCCCTCAGGGAGCGGCCCTACGAGCAGTACTTC. This sequence encodes CSARDPLRERPYEQYF.

A few counts support this clonotype. The V call is TRBV29-1, the J call TRBJ2-1; no clear D. The CDR3 runs 14 residues. Germline CDR1 SQVTM, CDR2 ANQGSEA. Trimming cost V 4 bases and J 15 bases, with 25 bases left between them. CDR3 protein: CSVVPPMSLGMPFF. DNA of the CDR3: TGCAGCGTTGTCCCGCCCATGTCTTTGGGGATGCCGTTCTTC.

This clonotype occurred many times. The chain uses TRBV6-1 and TRBJ2-1, with 8 nucleotides matching TRBD1. The J segment lost 7 bases and the V segment lost 6 bases, leaving 8 bases of the junction unmatched. The length of the CDR3 is 14 residues. The germline V gene encodes CDR1 MNHNS and CDR2 SASEGT. CDR3 coding DNA: TGTGCCAGCAGGTCGACAGGGGAAGGAAATGAGCAGTTCTTC. Amino acid sequence: CASRSTGEGNEQFF.

The rearrangement links TRBV30 to TRBJ1-2; D uncertain. V was shortened by 4 bases and J by 6 bases, with 15 bases between the two germline ends. CDR1 and CDR2 (germline): GTSNPN, SVGIG (reference sequence). This CDR3 contains 13 residues. CDR3 protein: CAWNVLTADGYTF. The CDR3 DNA reads TGTGCCTGGAATGTACTCACCGCTGATGGCTACACCTTC.

The chain joins TRBV5-1 to TRBJ2-5; D is uncertain. Germline lookup yields CDR1 SGHRS and CDR2 YFSETQ. V shed 1 base and J shed 10 bases, with 17 bases lying between them. This CDR3 region has 14 residues. In DNA, the CDR3 is TGCGCCAGCAGCTTGAGTGCAACGCCAGGCGGCCAGTACTTC. Protein: CASSLSATPGGQYF.

J is TRBJ1-3 and V is TRBV5-1; 10 bases agree with TRBD1. The junction had 9 bases not matched to a gene; V was cut back by 4 bases and J by 2 bases. Germline CDR1 is SGHRS and CDR2 is YFSETQ. The CDR3 is 17 amino acids. CDR3 bases: TGCGCCAGCAGCCGATGGACAGGGGGGTCCGCTGGAAACACCATATATTTT. The encoded protein is CASSRWTGGSAGNTIYF.

The genes are TRBV19 and TRBJ2-6; 9 bases align to TRBD1. The CDR3 length is 19 residues. J was trimmed by 3 bases and V by 5 bases; bases with no gene match: 14. Germline V lookup: CDR1 LNHDA, CDR2 SQIVND (reference sequence). The CDR3 loop reads CASSLWGQGIGSGANVLTF. The CDR3 bases are TGTGCCAGTAGTCTCTGGGGACAGGGAATTGGTAGTGGGGCCAACGTCCTGACTTTC.

This clonotype was seen repeatedly, ten times or more. The chain is built from TRBV2 and TRBJ2-7; a weak D match, TRBD1 (6 bases). Germline V gene sequence: CDR1 SNHLY, CDR2 FYNNEI. This CDR3 region has 16 residues. V gave up 8 bases and J gave up 3 bases, with 23 bases separating them. In nucleotides, the CDR3 is TGTGCCAGCTTGCAGGGGAAGCGTCCCCCCTACTACGAGCAGTACTTC. This codes for CASLQGKRPPYYEQYF.

This clonotype was found many times. This chain joins TRBV7-9 and TRBJ2-2; D not certain. V was cut by 6 bases and J by 5 bases, with 16 bases left in between. Looked up from germline, CDR1 is SEHNR and CDR2 is FQNEAQ (reference sequence). This CDR3 has 15 residues. This CDR3 reads CASRHDSWVTGELFF. The CDR3 DNA follows: TGTGCCAGCAGACATGACTCATGGGTGACCGGGGAGCTGTTTTTT. The whole variable domain, filled in from reference TRBV7-9 and TRBJ2-2, reads DTGVSQNPRHKITKRGQNVTFRCDPISEHNRLYWYRQTLGQGPEFLTYFQNEAQLEKSRLLSDRFSAERPKGSFSTLEIQRTEQGDSAMYLCASRHDSWVTGELFFGEGSRLTVL.

This clonotype showed up just a few times. The rearrangement joins TRBV5-4 to TRBJ1-1; D uncertain. Germline CDR1 SGHNT, CDR2 YYREEE (reference sequence). The CDR3 spans 15 residues. V gave up 4 bases and J gave up 1 base, with 14 bases separating them. The CDR3 bases are TGTGCCAGCAGCCGAAGGGAGGGAAAGAACACTGAAGCTTTCTTT. It codes for CASSRREGKNTEAFF. Supplemented by reference TRBV5-4 and TRBJ1-1, the full variable domain reads ETGVTQSPTHLIKTRGQQVTLRCSSQSGHNTVSWYQQALGQGPQFIFQYYREEENGRGNFPPRFSGLQFPNYSSELNVNALELDDSALYLCASSRREGKNTEAFFGQGTRLTVV.

The gene calls are TRBV15 and TRBJ2-1; either TRBD1 or TRBD2 may fit D (5 bases each). Trimming left V 4 bases short and J 9 bases short, with 19 bases between. The CDR3 runs 15 residues. The germline gives CDR1 LNHNV, CDR2 YYDKDF (reference sequence). CDR3 bases: TGTGCCACCAGCATGTTTACTCACCGGGGCCGTGAGCAGTTCTTC. Its translation is CATSMFTHRGREQFF.

This clonotype was seen many times. The genes are TRBV12-3 or TRBV12-4 and TRBJ2-1; TRBD2 aligns across 10 bases. Trimming removed 2 bases from V and 7 bases from J; junction bases left unmatched: 11. The CDR3 runs 17 residues. The CDR3 here is CASSLSSGREGRNEQFF. The CDR3 region has the DNA TGTGCCAGCAGTTTATCGAGCGGGAGGGAGGGCCGTAATGAGCAGTTCTTC.

This clonotype appeared many times. The chain combines TRBV10-3 with TRBJ2-7, with D possibly matching TRBD2 (5 bases). Germline assignment: CDR1 ENHRY and CDR2 SYGVKD. This CDR3 region has 15 residues. Deletions cut 0 bases from V and 6 bases from J, with 15 bases between. CDR3 DNA sequence: TGTGCCATCAGTGAGTCCCCGGACGGAGGCAGCGAGCAGTACTTC. It translates to CAISESPDGGSEQYF.

The chain employs TRBV27 and TRBJ2-1, with TRBD2 matching 12 bases. Germline-derived CDR1 and CDR2 are MNHEY and SMNVEV (reference sequence). V lost 8 bases and J lost 3; bases outside the gene matches: 5. The CDR3 runs to 15 residues. Here the CDR3 DNA reads TGTGCCAGCGGGAGGACTAGCGGGATCTACAATGAGCAGTTCTTC. Encoded protein: CASGRTSGIYNEQFF.